The 27 T cell receptor beta chains listed next were all sequenced from one sample in a study of T cell responses to AZD1222 COVID-19 vaccine. Sequencing was performed with immunoSEQ multiplex PCR; in TCRdb, only in-frame clones are kept and a portion is missing. The sample lists over 100,000 clones, roughly nine tenths occurring once. The starting material was peripheral blood, obtained on day 0 of AZD1222 vaccination. Receptors originate from an adult in good health.

The rearrangement joins TRBV30 to TRBJ1-2, with D unresolved. CDR3 size: 14 residues. CDR1 is GTSNPN and CDR2 is SVGIG in the germline V gene (reference sequence). V gave up 4 bases and J gave up 7 bases, with 19 bases separating them. The CDR3 sequence: CAWTGNGLSSGYTF. The CDR3 DNA sequence: TGTGCCTGGACGGGAAACGGCTTGTCTAGTGGCTACACCTTC.

This rearrangement joins TRBV28 to TRBJ1-5; the D gene is possibly TRBD1 (5 bases). The CDR3 extends over 13 amino acids. V was shortened by 4 bases and J by 10 bases, with 14 bases between the two germline ends. Looked up from germline, CDR1 is MDHEN and CDR2 is SYDVKM. As DNA, the CDR3 is TGTGCCAGCAGTTGGGACGGAGTCTATCCCCAGCATTTT. The encoded protein is CASSWDGVYPQHF.

V and J are TRBV9 and TRBJ2-5; 11 nucleotides align to TRBD1. The CDR3 is made up of 16 amino acids. V dropped 0 bases and J dropped 5; count of bases not matched to a gene: 6. Germline CDR1 SGDLS, CDR2 YYNGEE. This CDR3 reads CASSVGGQGAQETQYF. The CDR3, as DNA: TGTGCCAGCAGCGTAGGCGGACAGGGGGCGCAGGAGACCCAGTACTTC.

With respect to this clone: The junction does not match germline at one end; this may be a read error. The chain employs TRBV5-4 and TRBJ2-1, with TRBD1 identical over 9 bases. CDR1 SGHNT and CDR2 YYREEE come from the germline V gene (reference sequence). This CDR3 has 15 amino acids. For the CDR3, the DNA is TGTGCCAGCAGGTTGGACAGGGGACACTACAATGAGCAGTTCTTC. It yields the protein CASRLDRGHYNEQFF.

In the case of this clone: One end of the junction does not line up with germline, which may come from a read error. The gene calls are TRBV5-1 and TRBJ2-7, with a possible D match to TRBD1 (6 bases). Germline-derived CDR1 and CDR2 are SGHRS and YFSETQ. The CDR3 is 14 residues long. CDR3 in DNA: TGCGCCAGCAGCACGGGACGACAGGCCTATGAGCAGTACTTC. Translated: CASSTGRQAYEQYF.

CDR3 nucleotides: TGTGCCAGCAGTGACAAAGGGACTTCGGGCAATCAGCCCCAGCATTTT. It encodes CASSDKGTSGNQPQHF. The chain recombines TRBV28 with TRBJ1-5; possibly TRBD1 for D (5 bases). The CDR3 covers 16 residues. Trimming shortened V by 5 bases and J by 2 bases, and 16 bases separated the two germline ends. Germline-derived CDR1 and CDR2 are MDHEN and SYDVKM. The full variable domain, rest sourced from reference TRBV28 and TRBJ1-5, is DVKVTQSSRYLVKRTGEKVFLECVQDMDHENMFWYRQDPGLGLRLIYFSYDVKMKEKGDIPEGYSVSREKKERFSLILESASTNQTSMYLCASSDKGTSGNQPQHFGDGTRLSIL.

This clone was seen just once. V is TRBV7-2 and J is TRBJ2-1; 9 positions match TRBD2. This CDR3 has 16 residues. V gave up 1 base and J gave up 4 bases; unmatched junction bases: 5. Germline-derived CDR1 and CDR2 are SGHTA and FQGNSA. The CDR3 bases are TGTGCCAGCAGCTTAGAGCGGGGGGCCGGTTACAATGAGCAGTTCTTC. It translates to CASSLERGAGYNEQFF.

The chain recombines TRBV6-2 or TRBV6-3 with TRBJ2-7; 11 nucleotides match TRBD1. J was trimmed by 1 base and V by 2 bases; bases with no gene match: 4. This CDR3 is 16 amino acids long. Germline V gene sequence: CDR1 MNHEY, CDR2 SVGEGT. This CDR3 is CASSYVRDRGSYEQYF. The CDR3 DNA reads as TGTGCCAGCAGTTACGTCAGGGACAGGGGGTCCTACGAGCAGTACTTC.

The chain carries TRBV28 and TRBJ1-4; D gene uncertain. V lost 5 bases and J lost 4, with 8 bases in between. In germline, CDR1 is MDHEN, CDR2 SYDVKM. The CDR3 has 13 residues. CDR3 sequence (DNA): TGTGCCAGCAGTCCCGGAAGTAATGAAAAACTGTTTTTT. Translation: CASSPGSNEKLFF.

A single count supports this clone. The J gene is TRBJ2-3, the V gene TRBV19, with a weak D call TRBD2 (6 bases). Germline CDR1 reads LNHDA; CDR2 reads SQIVND (reference sequence). Trimming shortened V by 3 bases and J by 4 bases, and 17 bases separated the two germline ends. CDR3 length equals 16 residues. The CDR3 DNA reads TGTGCCAGTAGTATTAATCAGCGGGCGGGGCCAGATACGCAGTATTTT. Its translation: CASSINQRAGPDTQYF. Filled out from reference TRBV19 and TRBJ2-3, the complete variable domain reads DGGITQSPKYLFRKEGQNVTLSCEQNLNHDAMYWYRQDPGQGLRLIYYSQIVNDFQKGDIAEGYSVSREKKESFPLTVTSAQKNPTAFYLCASSINQRAGPDTQYFGPGTRLTVL.

The chain employs TRBV19 and TRBJ2-3; no reliable D call. The length of the CDR3 is 15 residues. V was shortened by 5 bases and J by 3 bases, with 15 bases between the two germline ends. Germline values: CDR1 LNHDA, CDR2 SQIVND (reference sequence). The CDR3 spells CASSAGRLKTDTQYF. The CDR3 bases are TGTGCCAGTAGTGCTGGACGGCTAAAAACAGATACGCAGTATTTT.

The chain is built from TRBV7-2 and TRBJ1-1, with TRBD1 matching 7 bases. This CDR3 has 14 residues. With 1 base clipped from V and 10 bases from J, the junction kept 9 bases outside the gene matches. Germline assignment: CDR1 SGHTA and CDR2 FQGNSA. The chain's CDR3 is CASSLEGGRQGAFF. The CDR3 nucleotides are TGTGCCAGCAGCTTAGAGGGGGGCAGACAGGGAGCTTTCTTT.

The chain's CDR3 is CASSLALPQNTEAFF. In DNA form, the CDR3 reads TGTGCCAGCAGCTTAGCGCTCCCACAGAACACTGAAGCTTTCTTT. This chain links TRBV7-8 with TRBJ1-1; D uncertain. Germline CDR1 reads SGHVS; CDR2 reads FQNEAQ. CDR3 length: 15 residues. V lost 0 bases to trimming and J lost 1 base, with 9 bases between them.

The chain recombines TRBV6-2 or TRBV6-3 with TRBJ1-5; D not resolved. The CDR3 sequence is 13 residues long. The V end was cut by 2 bases, the J end by 4 bases, with 6 bases between. Germline V CDR1 and CDR2: MNHEY, SVGEGT. CDR3 nucleotides: TGTGCCAGCAGTTACGATCGGAATCAGCCCCAGCATTTT. It yields the protein CASSYDRNQPQHF.

V and J are TRBV24-1 and TRBJ2-3, with 12 bases matching TRBD2. The CDR3 is 17 residues long. V was clipped by 5 bases and J by 4 bases; unmatched bases: 9. Germline assignment: CDR1 KGHDR and CDR2 SFDVKD. CDR3 bases: TGTGCCACCAGTGGTCGGACTAGCGGGGTAGCTGCAGATACGCAGTATTTT. Encoded protein: CATSGRTSGVAADTQYF.

This clone appeared a single time. The chain couples TRBV10-3 to TRBJ1-5; TRBD1 aligns across 12 bases. From germline, CDR1 is ENHRY and CDR2 SYGVKD. This CDR3 region has 13 residues. Losses at the gene ends were 8 bases for V and 6 bases for J; bases not matched to a gene: 2. CDR3 DNA sequence: TGTGCCATCGGGGACAGGGGGCCTCAGCCCCAGCATTTT. It translates to CAIGDRGPQPQHF.

CDR3 DNA sequence: TGTGCCAGCATCTTCTCAGCCCCCTACGAGCAGTACTTC. Amino acid sequence: CASIFSAPYEQYF. V and J are TRBV2 and TRBJ2-7; no definite D call. The V end lost 7 bases, the J end lost 2 bases, and 12 bases lay between the germline ends. Germline assignment: CDR1 SNHLY and CDR2 FYNNEI. The CDR3 spans 13 residues. The full variable domain, rest sourced from reference TRBV2 and TRBJ2-7, is EPEVTQTPSHQVTQMGQEVILRCVPISNHLYFYWYRQILGQKVEFLVSFYNNEISEKSEIFDDQFSVERPDGSNFTLKIRSTKLEDSAMYFCASIFSAPYEQYFGPGTRLTVT.

The rearrangement links TRBV28 to TRBJ1-1, with TRBD1 as a possible D gene (6 bases). Trimming removed 6 bases from V and 6 bases from J, with 8 bases in between. From germline, CDR1 is MDHEN and CDR2 SYDVKM. The CDR3 is made up of 11 amino acids. CDR3 coding DNA: TGTGCCAGCAGAGGGGGACCTGAAGCTTTCTTT. Its translation: CASRGGPEAFF.

The rearrangement links TRBV10-1 to TRBJ2-1; D is possibly TRBD1 (5 bases). CDR1 is WNHNN and CDR2 is SYGVQD in the germline V gene (reference sequence). V lost 8 bases, J lost 1 base, and 15 bases lay in between. The CDR3 extends over 15 amino acids. Here the CDR3 reads CASSPIKGSYNEQFF. Written as DNA, the CDR3 is TGCGCCAGCTCCCCTATCAAGGGGTCCTACAATGAGCAGTTCTTC.

The gene calls are TRBV28 and TRBJ1-4; 7 bases are a match to TRBD1. CDR3 length: 15 amino acids. After removal of 6 bases from V and 6 bases from J, the junction contained 10 bases not matched to a gene. Germline CDR1 and CDR2: MDHEN and SYDVKM. CDR3 coding DNA: TGTGCCAGCAGCCTTCACAGGGGTGGTGATGAAAAACTGTTTTTT. It specifies CASSLHRGGDEKLFF. The full variable domain, rest sourced from reference TRBV28 and TRBJ1-4, is DVKVTQSSRYLVKRTGEKVFLECVQDMDHENMFWYRQDPGLGLRLIYFSYDVKMKEKGDIPEGYSVSREKKERFSLILESASTNQTSMYLCASSLHRGGDEKLFFGSGTQLSVL.

The rearrangement links TRBV5-4 to TRBJ1-2; D remains unclear. The germline CDR1 and CDR2 sequences are SGHNT and YYREEE (reference sequence). The CDR3 consists of 13 residues. Trimming pared 3 bases from V and 0 bases from J, leaving 6 bases between. The CDR3 region is CASSSDTNYGYTF. In nucleotides, the CDR3 is TGTGCCAGCAGCTCCGACACTAACTATGGCTACACCTTC.

The chain uses TRBV5-4 and TRBJ2-5; 8 bases are a match to TRBD1. The V gene end was trimmed by 0 bases and the J gene end by 2 bases; junction bases not matched to a gene: 3. Germline V gene lookup returns CDR1 SGHNT and CDR2 YYREEE (reference sequence). This CDR3 has 15 residues. The CDR3 sequence is CASSLGQGRQETQYF. In nucleotides, the CDR3 is TGTGCCAGCAGCTTGGGACAGGGGAGGCAAGAGACCCAGTACTTC.

V and J are TRBV6-5 and TRBJ2-4; D remains ambiguous. This CDR3 is built from 15 residues. V shed 0 bases and J shed 4 bases, with 10 bases lying between them. Germline lookup yields CDR1 MNHEY and CDR2 SVGAGI. CDR3 region: CASSYSVVRKNIQYF. The CDR3 DNA is TGTGCCAGCAGTTACTCGGTCGTACGAAAAAACATTCAGTACTTC.

The chain combines TRBV15 with TRBJ1-1, with D possibly TRBD1 on 5 matching bases. Trimming took off 5 bases at V and 0 bases at J, with 13 bases between the two ends. This CDR3 is 15 amino acids long. The V gene's germline CDR1 is LNHNV and CDR2 YYDKDF (reference sequence). CDR3 protein: CATSEIGEMNTEAFF. For the CDR3, the DNA is TGTGCCACCAGCGAAATAGGGGAGATGAACACTGAAGCTTTCTTT.

CDR3 bases: TGCGCCAGCAGCTTAGACAGCCCCGGGACTAATGAAAAACTGTTTTTT. Its protein product is CASSLDSPGTNEKLFF. The chain recombines TRBV5-1 with TRBJ1-4; D may be TRBD1 (5 bases). The germline V gene has CDR1 SGHRS and CDR2 YFSETQ. The CDR3 is made up of 16 amino acids. Trimming took 2 bases from V and 2 from J, leaving 13 bases between them.

V usage is TRBV29-1 and J usage is TRBJ1-6; D is perhaps TRBD1 (6 bases). V was cut by 6 bases and J by 10 bases, with 13 bases left in between. This CDR3 is 12 amino acids long. Germline values: CDR1 SQVTM, CDR2 ANQGSEA. The CDR3 DNA sequence: TGCAGCGTGGGGGACATAGGCTCACCCCTCCACTTT. Translation gives CSVGDIGSPLHF.

The chain has TRBV4-3 and TRBJ1-6; 7 bases are a match to TRBD1. This CDR3 comprises 14 residues. V lost 1 base to trimming and J lost 10 bases; unmatched junction nucleotides: 4. CDR1 is LGHNA and CDR2 is YSLEER in the germline V gene. The CDR3, as DNA: TGCGCCAGCAGCCAAGGACAGGGAGGCTCACCCCTCCACTTT. Translation: CASSQGQGGSPLHF.